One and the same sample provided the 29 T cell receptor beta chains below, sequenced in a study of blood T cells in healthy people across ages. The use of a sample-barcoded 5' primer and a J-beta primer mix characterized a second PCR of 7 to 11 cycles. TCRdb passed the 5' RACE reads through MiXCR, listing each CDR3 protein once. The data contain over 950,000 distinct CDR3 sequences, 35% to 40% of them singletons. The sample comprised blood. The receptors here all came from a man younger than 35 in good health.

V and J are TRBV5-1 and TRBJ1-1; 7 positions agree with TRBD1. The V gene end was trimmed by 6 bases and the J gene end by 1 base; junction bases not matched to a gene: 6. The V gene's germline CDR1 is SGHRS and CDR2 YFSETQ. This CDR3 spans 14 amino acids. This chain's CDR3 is CASNPDRTNTEAFF. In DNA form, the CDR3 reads TGCGCCAGCAACCCGGACAGGACGAACACTGAAGCTTTCTTT. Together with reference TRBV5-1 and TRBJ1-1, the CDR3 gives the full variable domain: KAGVTQTPRYLIKTRGQQVTLSCSPISGHRSVSWYQQTPGQGLQFLFEYFSETQRNKGNFPGRFSGRQFSNSRSEMNVSTLELGDSALYLCASNPDRTNTEAFFGQGTRLTVV.

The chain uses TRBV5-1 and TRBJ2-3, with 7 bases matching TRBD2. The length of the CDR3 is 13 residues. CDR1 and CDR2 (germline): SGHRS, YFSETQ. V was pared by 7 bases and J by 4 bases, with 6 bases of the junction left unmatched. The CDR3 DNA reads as TGCGCCAGCGGGGAGGGGTGGCCAGATACGCAGTATTTT. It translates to CASGEGWPDTQYF.

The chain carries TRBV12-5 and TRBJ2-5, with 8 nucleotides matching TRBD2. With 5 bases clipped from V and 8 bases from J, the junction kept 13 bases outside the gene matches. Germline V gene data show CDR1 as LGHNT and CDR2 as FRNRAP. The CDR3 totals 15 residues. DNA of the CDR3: TGTGCTAGTGGTCCTCCCGGGGGGGCTAAGAGAACCCAGTACTTC. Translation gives CASGPPGGAKRTQYF.

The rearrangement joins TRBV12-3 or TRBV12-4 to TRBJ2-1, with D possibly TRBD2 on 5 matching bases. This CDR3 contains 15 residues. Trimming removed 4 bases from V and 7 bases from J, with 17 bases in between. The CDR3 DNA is TGTGCCAGCAGTTGTGTGTGGATGGAGGTTAATGAGCAGTTCTTC. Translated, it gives CASSCVWMEVNEQFF.

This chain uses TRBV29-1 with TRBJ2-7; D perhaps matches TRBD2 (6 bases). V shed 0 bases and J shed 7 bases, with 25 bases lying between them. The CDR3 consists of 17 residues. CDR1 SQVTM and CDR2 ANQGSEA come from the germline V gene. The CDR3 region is CSVEEGGGTLYYNEQYF. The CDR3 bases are TGCAGCGTTGAAGAGGGAGGAGGGACCCTCTACTACAATGAGCAGTACTTC.

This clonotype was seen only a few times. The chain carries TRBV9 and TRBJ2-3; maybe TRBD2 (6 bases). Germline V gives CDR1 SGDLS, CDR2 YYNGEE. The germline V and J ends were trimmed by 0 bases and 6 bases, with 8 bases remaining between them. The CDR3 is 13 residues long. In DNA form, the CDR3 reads TGTGCCAGCAGCGTAGGGGACTGGGATACGCAGTATTTT. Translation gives CASSVGDWDTQYF.

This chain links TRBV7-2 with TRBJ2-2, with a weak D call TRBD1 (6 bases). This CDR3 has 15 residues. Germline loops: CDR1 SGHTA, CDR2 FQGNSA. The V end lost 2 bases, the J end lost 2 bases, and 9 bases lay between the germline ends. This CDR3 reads CASSLWDTNTGELFF. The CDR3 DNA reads TGTGCCAGCAGCTTATGGGACACTAACACCGGGGAGCTGTTTTTT.

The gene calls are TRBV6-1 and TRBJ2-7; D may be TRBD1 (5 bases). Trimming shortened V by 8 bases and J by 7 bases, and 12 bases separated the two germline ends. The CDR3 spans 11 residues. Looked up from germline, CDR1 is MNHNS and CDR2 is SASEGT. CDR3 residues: CASSEDNEQYF. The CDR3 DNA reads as TGTGCCAGCTCAGAGGACAATGAGCAGTACTTC.

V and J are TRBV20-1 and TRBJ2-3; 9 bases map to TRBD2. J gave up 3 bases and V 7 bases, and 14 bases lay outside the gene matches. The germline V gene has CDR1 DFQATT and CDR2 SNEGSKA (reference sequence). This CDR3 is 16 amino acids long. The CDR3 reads CSVGFMSGGFTDTQYF. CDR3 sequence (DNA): TGCAGTGTTGGATTCATGAGCGGGGGGTTTACAGATACGCAGTATTTT.

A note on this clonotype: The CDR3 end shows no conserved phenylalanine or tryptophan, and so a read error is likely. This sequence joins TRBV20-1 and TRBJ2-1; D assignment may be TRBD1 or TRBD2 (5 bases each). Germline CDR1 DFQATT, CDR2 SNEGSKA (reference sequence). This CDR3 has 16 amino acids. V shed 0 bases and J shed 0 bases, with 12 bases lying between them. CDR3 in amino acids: CSARDPGRSSYNEQFL. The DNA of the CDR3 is TGCAGTGCTAGAGATCCGGGACGGAGCTCCTACAATGAGCAGTTCCTC.

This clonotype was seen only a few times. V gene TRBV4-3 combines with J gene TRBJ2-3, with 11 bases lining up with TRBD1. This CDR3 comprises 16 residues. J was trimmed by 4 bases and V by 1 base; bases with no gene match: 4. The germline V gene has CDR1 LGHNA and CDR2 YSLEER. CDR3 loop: CASSQGPGQGADTQYF. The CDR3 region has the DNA TGCGCCAGCAGCCAAGGACCGGGACAGGGGGCAGATACGCAGTATTTT.

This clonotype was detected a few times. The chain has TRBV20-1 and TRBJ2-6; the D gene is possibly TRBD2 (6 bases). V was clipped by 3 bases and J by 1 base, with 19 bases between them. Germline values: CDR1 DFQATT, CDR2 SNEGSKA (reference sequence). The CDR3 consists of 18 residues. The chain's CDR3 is CSASGSPYRQSGANVLTF. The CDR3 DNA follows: TGCAGTGCTAGCGGGAGCCCTTACCGCCAATCTGGGGCCAACGTCCTGACTTTC.

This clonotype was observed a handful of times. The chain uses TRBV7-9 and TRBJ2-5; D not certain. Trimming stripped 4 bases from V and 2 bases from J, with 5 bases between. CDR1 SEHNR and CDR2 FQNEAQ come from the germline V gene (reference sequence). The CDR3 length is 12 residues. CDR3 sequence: CASSYQQETQYF. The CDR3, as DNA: TGTGCCAGCAGCTACCAACAAGAGACCCAGTACTTC. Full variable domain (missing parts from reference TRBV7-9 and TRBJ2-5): DTGVSQNPRHKITKRGQNVTFRCDPISEHNRLYWYRQTLGQGPEFLTYFQNEAQLEKSRLLSDRFSAERPKGSFSTLEIQRTEQGDSAMYLCASSYQQETQYFGPGTRLLVL.

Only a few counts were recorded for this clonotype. The CDR3: CASSRTGGVYNEQFF. The DNA for the CDR3 is TGTGCCAGCAGTCGGACAGGGGGAGTCTACAATGAGCAGTTCTTC. The chain combines TRBV7-9 with TRBJ2-1; 10 nucleotides match TRBD1. Germline V gives CDR1 SEHNR, CDR2 FQNEAQ (reference sequence). The CDR3 runs to 15 residues. V lost 6 bases to trimming and J lost 3 bases; unmatched junction nucleotides: 5.

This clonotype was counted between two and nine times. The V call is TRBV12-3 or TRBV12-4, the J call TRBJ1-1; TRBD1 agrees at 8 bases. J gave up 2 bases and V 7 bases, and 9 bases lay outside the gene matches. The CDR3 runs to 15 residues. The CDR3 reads CASTPDRGQNTEAFF. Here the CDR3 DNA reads TGTGCCAGCACCCCAGACAGGGGCCAAAACACTGAAGCTTTCTTT.

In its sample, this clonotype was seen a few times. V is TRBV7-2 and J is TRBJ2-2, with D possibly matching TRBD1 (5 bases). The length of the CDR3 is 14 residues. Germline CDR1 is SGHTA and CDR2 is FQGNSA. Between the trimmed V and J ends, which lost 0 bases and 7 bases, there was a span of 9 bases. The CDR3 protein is CASSLAQGNGELFF. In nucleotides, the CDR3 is TGTGCCAGCAGCTTAGCCCAGGGTAACGGGGAGCTGTTTTTT.

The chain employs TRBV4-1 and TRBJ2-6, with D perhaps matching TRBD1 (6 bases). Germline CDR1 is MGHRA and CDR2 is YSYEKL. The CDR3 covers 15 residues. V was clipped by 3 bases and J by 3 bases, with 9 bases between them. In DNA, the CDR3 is TGCGCCAGCAGCCAGGGGGCGTTTGGGGCCAACGTCCTGACTTTC. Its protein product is CASSQGAFGANVLTF.

For the CDR3, the DNA is TGTGCCAGTAGTATAGGGGGTGGCCCCCAGCATTTT. It specifies CASSIGGGPQHF. The chain recombines TRBV19 with TRBJ1-5; D remains unclear. This CDR3 comprises 12 residues. CDR1 and CDR2 from the germline V gene are LNHDA and SQIVND (reference sequence). Trimming took 1 base from V and 10 from J, leaving 8 bases between them.

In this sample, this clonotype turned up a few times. The CDR3 nucleotides read TGTGCCAGCAGCCGCGGACAGACAACTCACACAGATACGCAGTATTTT. This encodes CASSRGQTTHTDTQYF. This chain joins TRBV5-4 and TRBJ2-3; D may be TRBD1 (6 bases). Trimming cost V 4 bases and J 2 bases, with 17 bases left between them. Germline V gives CDR1 SGHNT, CDR2 YYREEE (reference sequence). This CDR3 has 16 residues.

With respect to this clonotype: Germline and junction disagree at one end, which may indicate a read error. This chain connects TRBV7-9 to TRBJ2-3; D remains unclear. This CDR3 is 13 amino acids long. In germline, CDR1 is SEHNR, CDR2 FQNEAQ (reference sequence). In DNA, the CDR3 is TGTGCCGGCAGCTTACGGCGGACAGATACGCAGTATTTT. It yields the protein CAGSLRRTDTQYF.

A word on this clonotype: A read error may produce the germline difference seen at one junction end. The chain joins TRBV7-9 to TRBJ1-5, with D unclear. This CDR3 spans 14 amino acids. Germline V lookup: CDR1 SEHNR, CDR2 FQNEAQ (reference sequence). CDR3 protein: CTSSLANSNQPQHF. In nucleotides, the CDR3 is TGTACCAGCAGCTTAGCGAATAGCAATCAGCCCCAGCATTTT.

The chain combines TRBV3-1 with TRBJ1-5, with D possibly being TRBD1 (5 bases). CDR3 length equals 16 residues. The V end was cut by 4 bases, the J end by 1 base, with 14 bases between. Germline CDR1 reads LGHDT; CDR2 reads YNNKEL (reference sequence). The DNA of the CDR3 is TGTGCCAGCAGCCCTCACACGGGGGGAAGCAATCAGCCCCAGCATTTT. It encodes CASSPHTGGSNQPQHF.

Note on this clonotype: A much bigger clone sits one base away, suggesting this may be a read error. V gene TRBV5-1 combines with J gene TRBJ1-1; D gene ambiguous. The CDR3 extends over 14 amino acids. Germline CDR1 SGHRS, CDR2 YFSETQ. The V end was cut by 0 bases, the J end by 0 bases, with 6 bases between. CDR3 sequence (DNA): TGCGCCAGCAGCTTGGCGTGGATGAACACTGAAGCTTTCTTT. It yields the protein CASSLAWMNTEAFF.

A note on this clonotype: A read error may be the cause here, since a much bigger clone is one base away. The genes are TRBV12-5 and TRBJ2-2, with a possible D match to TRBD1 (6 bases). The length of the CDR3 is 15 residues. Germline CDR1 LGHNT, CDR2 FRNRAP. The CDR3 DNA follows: TGTGCTAGTGGTTCAGGGGTGACTATTCCCGGGGAGCCGTTTTTT. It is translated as CASGSGVTIPGEPFF.

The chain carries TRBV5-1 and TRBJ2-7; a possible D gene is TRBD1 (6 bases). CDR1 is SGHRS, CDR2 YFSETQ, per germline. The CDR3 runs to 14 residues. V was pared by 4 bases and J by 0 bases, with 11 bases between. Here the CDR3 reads CASSVNRASYEQYF. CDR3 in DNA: TGCGCCAGCAGCGTAAACAGGGCCTCCTACGAGCAGTACTTC.

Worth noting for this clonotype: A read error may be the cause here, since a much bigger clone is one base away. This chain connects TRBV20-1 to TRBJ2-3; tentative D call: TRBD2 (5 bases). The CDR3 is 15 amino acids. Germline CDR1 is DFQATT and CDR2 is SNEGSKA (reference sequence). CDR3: CGAKESWLEADTQYF. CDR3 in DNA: TGCGGTGCTAAGGAGAGTTGGCTGGAGGCAGATACGCAGTATTTT.

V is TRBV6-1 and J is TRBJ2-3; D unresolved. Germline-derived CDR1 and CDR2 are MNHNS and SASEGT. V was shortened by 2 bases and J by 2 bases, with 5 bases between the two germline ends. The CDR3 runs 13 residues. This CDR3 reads CASSEQYTDTQYF. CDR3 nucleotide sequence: TGTGCCAGCAGTGAACAGTACACAGATACGCAGTATTTT.

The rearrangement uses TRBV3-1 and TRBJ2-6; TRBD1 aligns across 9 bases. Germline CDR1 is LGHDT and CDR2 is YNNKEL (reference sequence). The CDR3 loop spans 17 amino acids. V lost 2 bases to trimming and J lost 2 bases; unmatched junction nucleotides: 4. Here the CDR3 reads CASSQSTGGAGANVLTF. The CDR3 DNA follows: TGTGCCAGCAGCCAATCGACAGGGGGAGCTGGGGCCAACGTCCTGACTTTC.

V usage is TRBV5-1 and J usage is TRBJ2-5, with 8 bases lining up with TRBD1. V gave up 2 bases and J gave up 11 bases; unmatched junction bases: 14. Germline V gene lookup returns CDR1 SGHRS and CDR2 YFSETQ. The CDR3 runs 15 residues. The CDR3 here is CASSLNPGQGHEQYF. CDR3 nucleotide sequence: TGCGCCAGCAGCTTAAACCCCGGACAGGGCCATGAGCAGTACTTC.